The next 20 T cell receptor beta chains were all read from a single sample in a study of OX40 agonist ivuxolimab in advanced cancers. Method: immunoSEQ multiplex PCR; TCRdb's copy keeps in-frame clones and lacks some. The sample contains some 90,000 clones, around nine tenths of which appear only once. The material was CD4+ or CD8+ T cells sorted from blood, obtained in a trial of the OX40 agonist ivuxolimab. All receptors derive from an adult with an advanced solid tumor such as melanoma, head and neck, liver or kidney cancer.

The rearrangement links TRBV7-2 to TRBJ2-5; maybe TRBD2 (5 bases). The CDR3 has 12 residues. Trimming took 4 bases from V and 9 from J, leaving 12 bases between them. Germline CDR1 reads SGHTA; CDR2 reads FQGNSA. The CDR3 DNA reads as TGTGCCAGCAGCTCCCTAGGACTGGCCCAGTACTTC. Residues: CASSSLGLAQYF.

The V and J genes are TRBV18 and TRBJ1-1, with D maybe TRBD1 (5 bases). The germline CDR1 and CDR2 sequences are KGHSH and LQKENI. The CDR3 covers 13 residues. V lost 4 bases to trimming and J lost 6 bases, with 12 bases between them. In DNA, the CDR3 is TGTGCCAGCTCACGACAGCTAGGAGCTGAAGCTTTCTTT. It encodes CASSRQLGAEAFF.

The rearrangement uses TRBV7-2 and TRBJ1-1; maybe TRBD1 (6 bases). The CDR3 is made up of 12 amino acids. From germline, CDR1 is SGHTA and CDR2 FQGNSA. V lost 0 bases, J lost 12 bases, and 11 bases lay in between. CDR3 in amino acids: CASSLATGLPFF. The CDR3 DNA is TGTGCCAGCAGCTTAGCTACAGGGCTACCTTTCTTT.

This chain uses TRBV6-1 with TRBJ2-2; D remains ambiguous. CDR3 length: 16 amino acids. V shed 1 base and J shed 7 bases, with 16 bases lying between them. Germline V gene data show CDR1 as MNHNS and CDR2 as SASEGT. CDR3 in DNA: TGTGCCAGCAGTGAAGTTCGCAGCGCCTGGGGCGGGGAGCTGTTTTTT. Its protein product is CASSEVRSAWGGELFF.

The count of this clone is one. The V call is TRBV7-2, the J call TRBJ2-7; D perhaps matches TRBD2 (5 bases). Germline V gene data show CDR1 as SGHTA and CDR2 as FQGNSA. The ends were cut back, 5 bases at V and 7 bases at J, with 21 bases in the middle. The CDR3 runs to 15 residues. The CDR3 coding sequence is TGTGCCAGCAGCATATACCGGGGAGTCCCACGGGAGCAGTACTTC. Its translation: CASSIYRGVPREQYF.

This chain links TRBV19 with TRBJ1-6, with a weak D call TRBD1 (5 bases). The CDR3 totals 15 residues. Trimming left V 2 bases short and J 8 bases short, with 13 bases between. Germline assignment: CDR1 LNHDA and CDR2 SQIVND (reference sequence). CDR3 sequence (DNA): TGTGCCAGTAGTATACAGTCAGTGGGACATTCACCCCTCCACTTT. Translation: CASSIQSVGHSPLHF.

The V and J genes are TRBV12-2 and TRBJ2-7; TRBD1 is the table's D call and was not checked against the DNA. TRBV12-2 is a known pseudogene. The CDR3 contains 14 residues. The CDR3 DNA follows: TGTGCAAGTCGCTTACAGGGGGCAGGCTACGAGCAGTACTTC. Translating it yields CASRLQGAGYEQYF.

This clone showed up just a few times. The chain employs TRBV9 and TRBJ2-3; D is perhaps TRBD2 (7 bases). The V gene's germline CDR1 is SGDLS and CDR2 YYNGEE. The CDR3 contains 16 residues. The V gene lost 0 bases and the J gene lost 2 bases, with 13 bases spanning the gap. CDR3 nucleotides: TGTGCCAGCAGCGTAGACGGGGGGCAGCCCACAGATACGCAGTATTTT. This codes for CASSVDGGQPTDTQYF. Based on the CDR3 plus reference TRBV9 and TRBJ2-3, the full variable domain is DSGVTQTPKHLITATGQRVTLRCSPRSGDLSVYWYQQSLDQGLQFLIQYYNGEERAKGNILERFSAQQFPDLHSELNLSSLELGDSALYFCASSVDGGQPTDTQYFGPGTRLTVL.

CDR3: CASSWTGRDTEAFF. CDR3 DNA: TGTGCCAGCAGTTGGACAGGGCGGGACACTGAAGCTTTCTTT. This rearrangement joins TRBV6-5 to TRBJ1-1; TRBD1 matches 8 bases. Per the germline V gene, CDR1 is MNHEY and CDR2 is SVGAGI. This CDR3 spans 14 amino acids. V shed 4 bases, J shed 3 bases, and the junction held 4 bases outside the gene matches.

This rearrangement joins TRBV18 to TRBJ2-2, with no clear D. The CDR3 contains 15 residues. V lost 2 bases to trimming and J lost 5 bases, with 12 bases between them. Germline V gene lookup returns CDR1 KGHSH and CDR2 LQKENI. The CDR3 DNA reads TGTGCCAGCTCACCATCCGGCGCTGGGACCGGGGAGCTGTTTTTT. Translated, it gives CASSPSGAGTGELFF.

The gene calls are TRBV6-5 and TRBJ1-1; a weak D match, TRBD1 (6 bases). Deletions cut 1 base from V and 11 bases from J, with 20 bases between. Germline CDR1 reads MNHEY; CDR2 reads SVGAGI. The CDR3 totals 15 residues. CDR3 protein: CASSYYGGIRDGAFF. Written as DNA, the CDR3 is TGTGCCAGCAGTTACTATGGGGGCATTCGGGATGGTGCTTTCTTT.

This clone turned up a few times. The CDR3 region has the DNA TGCGCCAGCAGCCCAGGGGGCGGAGGTTCTGAATACAATGAGCAGTTCTTC. It yields the protein CASSPGGGGSEYNEQFF. The genes are TRBV5-1 and TRBJ2-1; 8 nucleotides line up with TRBD1. With V trimmed by 4 bases and J by 4 bases, 13 bases remained unmatched. The germline V gene has CDR1 SGHRS and CDR2 YFSETQ. The length of the CDR3 is 17 residues. Full variable domain (missing parts from reference TRBV5-1 and TRBJ2-1): KAGVTQTPRYLIKTRGQQVTLSCSPISGHRSVSWYQQTPGQGLQFLFEYFSETQRNKGNFPGRFSGRQFSNSRSEMNVSTLELGDSALYLCASSPGGGGSEYNEQFFGPGTRLTVL.

Written as DNA, the CDR3 is TGCGCCAGCAGCCGCGGGACCCTCGCGAGCTCCTATAATTCACCCCTCCACTTT. Its protein product is CASSRGTLASSYNSPLHF. The V and J genes are TRBV4-1 and TRBJ1-6; possible D gene TRBD1, 5 bases. Trimming took 4 bases from V and 0 from J, leaving 16 bases between them. The CDR3 totals 18 residues. The germline V gene has CDR1 MGHRA and CDR2 YSYEKL.

The chain couples TRBV30 to TRBJ2-5; 10 bases align to TRBD2. CDR3 length: 15 residues. Germline V lookup: CDR1 GTSNPN, CDR2 SVGIG (reference sequence). With 2 bases clipped from V and 5 bases from J, the junction kept 8 bases outside the gene matches. In nucleotides, the CDR3 is TGTGCCTGGAGTCGGACTAGCGGTGTACTGGAGACCCAGTACTTC. Protein sequence: CAWSRTSGVLETQYF.

The rearrangement uses TRBV16 and TRBJ2-5; TRBD1 agrees at 9 bases. The CDR3 extends over 17 amino acids. Germline V gives CDR1 KGHSY, CDR2 FQNENV. V lost 2 bases and J lost 5; bases outside the gene matches: 12. The CDR3 loop reads CASSQLGKDRGQETQYF. The CDR3 DNA reads as TGTGCCAGCAGCCAACTTGGTAAGGACAGGGGCCAGGAGACCCAGTACTTC.

This chain connects TRBV30 to TRBJ2-1, with D tentatively TRBD2 (6 bases). V shed 8 bases and J shed 12 bases, with 14 bases lying between them. CDR3 length: 10 residues. Germline CDR1 is GTSNPN and CDR2 is SVGIG (reference sequence). DNA for the CDR3: TGTGCCAACGGGGGAACACGGCAGTTCTTC. Translated, it gives CANGGTRQFF.

As DNA, the CDR3 is TGCGCCAGCAGCTCCGGACTAGCGGGGGGGCCCATAGATACGCAGTATTTT. It codes for CASSSGLAGGPIDTQYF. The rearrangement uses TRBV5-1 and TRBJ2-3, with 15 bases that match TRBD2. Germline CDR1 SGHRS, CDR2 YFSETQ. The CDR3 extends over 17 amino acids. After removal of 3 bases from V and 5 bases from J, the junction contained 7 bases not matched to a gene.

The chain recombines TRBV10-1 with TRBJ2-3; D is ambiguous. The CDR3 runs 11 residues. Trimming left V 3 bases short and J 4 bases short, with 2 bases between. CDR1 is WNHNN and CDR2 is SYGVQD in the germline V gene (reference sequence). Here the CDR3 reads CASSDPDTQYF. As DNA, the CDR3 is TGCGCCAGCAGTGATCCAGATACGCAGTATTTT.

J is TRBJ2-3 and V is TRBV5-4; 12 positions match TRBD2. CDR1 and CDR2 (germline): SGHNT, YYREEE (reference sequence). V gave up 5 bases and J gave up 4 bases; unmatched junction bases: 8. The CDR3 is 16 residues long. The CDR3 DNA reads as TGTGCCAGCAGTCGTCACGCTAGCGGGGGGGCAGATACGCAGTATTTT. This gives the protein CASSRHASGGADTQYF.

The rearrangement joins TRBV4-1 to TRBJ1-5; D not resolved. Between the trimmed V and J ends, which lost 0 bases and 5 bases, there was a span of 5 bases. Germline CDR1 and CDR2: MGHRA and YSYEKL. CDR3 length: 13 amino acids. CDR3 coding DNA: TGCGCCAGCAGCCAAGAGCCGGATCAGCCCCAGCATTTT. Protein sequence: CASSQEPDQPQHF.